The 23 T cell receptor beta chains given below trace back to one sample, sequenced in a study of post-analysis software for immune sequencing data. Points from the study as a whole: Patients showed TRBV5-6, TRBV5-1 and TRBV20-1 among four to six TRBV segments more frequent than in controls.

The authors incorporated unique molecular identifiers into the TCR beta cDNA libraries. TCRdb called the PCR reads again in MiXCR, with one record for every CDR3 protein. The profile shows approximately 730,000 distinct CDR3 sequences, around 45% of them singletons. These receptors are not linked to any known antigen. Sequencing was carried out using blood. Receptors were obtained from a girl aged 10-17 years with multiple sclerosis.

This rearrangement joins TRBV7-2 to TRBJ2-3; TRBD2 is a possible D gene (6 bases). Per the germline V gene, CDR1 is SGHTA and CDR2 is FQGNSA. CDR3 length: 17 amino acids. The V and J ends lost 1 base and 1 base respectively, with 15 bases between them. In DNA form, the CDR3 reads TGTGCCAGCAGCTTAGTCCCGTGGGCTAGCGGCACAGATACGCAGTATTTT. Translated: CASSLVPWASGTDTQYF.

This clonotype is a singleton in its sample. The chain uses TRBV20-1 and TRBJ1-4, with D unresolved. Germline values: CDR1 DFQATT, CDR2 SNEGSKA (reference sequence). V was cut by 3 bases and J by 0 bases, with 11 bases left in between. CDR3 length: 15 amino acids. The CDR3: CSARGREATNEKLFF. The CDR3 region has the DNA TGCAGTGCTAGGGGGAGAGAGGCAACTAATGAAAAACTGTTTTTT.

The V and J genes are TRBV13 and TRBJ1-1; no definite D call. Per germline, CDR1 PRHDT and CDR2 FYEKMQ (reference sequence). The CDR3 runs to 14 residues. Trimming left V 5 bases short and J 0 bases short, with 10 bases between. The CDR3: CASSLRSLNTEAFF. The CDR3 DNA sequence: TGTGCCAGCAGCCTTAGGTCCCTGAACACTGAAGCTTTCTTT. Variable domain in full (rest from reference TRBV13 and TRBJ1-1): AAGVIQSPRHLIKEKRETATLKCYPIPRHDTVYWYQQGPGQDPQFLISFYEKMQSDKGSIPDRFSAQQFSDYHSELNMSSLELGDSALYFCASSLRSLNTEAFFGQGTRLTVV.

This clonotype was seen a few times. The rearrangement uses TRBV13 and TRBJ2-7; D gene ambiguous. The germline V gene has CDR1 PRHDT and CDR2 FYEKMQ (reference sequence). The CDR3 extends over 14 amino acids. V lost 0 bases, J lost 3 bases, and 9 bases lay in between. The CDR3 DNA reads TGTGCCAGCAGCTTAGGCCCGATTGTCTACGAGCAGTACTTC. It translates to CASSLGPIVYEQYF.

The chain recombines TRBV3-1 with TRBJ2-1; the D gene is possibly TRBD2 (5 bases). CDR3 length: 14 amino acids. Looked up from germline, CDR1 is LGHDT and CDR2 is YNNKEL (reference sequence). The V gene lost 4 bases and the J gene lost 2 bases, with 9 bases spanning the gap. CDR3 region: CASSRERAYNEQFF. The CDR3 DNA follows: TGTGCCAGCAGCCGAGAGAGGGCCTACAATGAGCAGTTCTTC.

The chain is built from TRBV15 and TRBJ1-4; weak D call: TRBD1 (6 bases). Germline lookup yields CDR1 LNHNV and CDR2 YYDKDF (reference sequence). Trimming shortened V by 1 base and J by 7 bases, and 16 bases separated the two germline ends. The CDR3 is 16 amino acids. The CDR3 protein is CATSRAPGAWVEKLFF. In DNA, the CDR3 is TGTGCCACCAGCAGAGCCCCGGGGGCTTGGGTTGAAAAACTGTTTTTT.

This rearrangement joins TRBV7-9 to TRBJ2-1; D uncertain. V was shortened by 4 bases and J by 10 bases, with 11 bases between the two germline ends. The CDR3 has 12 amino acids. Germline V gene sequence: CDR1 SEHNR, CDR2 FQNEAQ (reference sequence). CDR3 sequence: CASSYLAQEQFF. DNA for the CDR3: TGTGCCAGCAGCTATTTAGCTCAGGAGCAGTTCTTC.

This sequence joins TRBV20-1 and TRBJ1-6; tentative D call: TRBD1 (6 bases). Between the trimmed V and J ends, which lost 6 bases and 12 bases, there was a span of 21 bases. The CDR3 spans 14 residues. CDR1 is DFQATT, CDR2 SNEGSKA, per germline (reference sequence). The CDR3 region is CSAGQNREGEPLHF. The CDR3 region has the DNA TGCAGTGCCGGACAGAATCGGGAAGGAGAACCCCTCCACTTT.

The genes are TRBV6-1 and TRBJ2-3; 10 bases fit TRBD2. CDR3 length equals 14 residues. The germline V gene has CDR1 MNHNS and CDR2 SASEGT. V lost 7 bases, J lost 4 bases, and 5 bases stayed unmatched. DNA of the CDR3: TGTGCCAGCATTTGGACTAGCGGCCCAGATACGCAGTATTTT. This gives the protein CASIWTSGPDTQYF.

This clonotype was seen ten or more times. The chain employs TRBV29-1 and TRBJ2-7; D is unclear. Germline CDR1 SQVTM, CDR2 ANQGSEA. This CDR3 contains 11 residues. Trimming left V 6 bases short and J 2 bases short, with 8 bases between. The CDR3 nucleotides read TGCAGCGTCCGAGTGGCCTACGAGCAGTACTTC. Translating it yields CSVRVAYEQYF.

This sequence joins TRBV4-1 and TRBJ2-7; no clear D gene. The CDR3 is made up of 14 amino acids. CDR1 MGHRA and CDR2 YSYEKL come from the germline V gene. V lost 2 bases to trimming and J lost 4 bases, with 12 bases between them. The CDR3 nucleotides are TGCGCCAGCAGCCAACAGAAGGTGGGGTACGAGCAGTACTTC. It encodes CASSQQKVGYEQYF.

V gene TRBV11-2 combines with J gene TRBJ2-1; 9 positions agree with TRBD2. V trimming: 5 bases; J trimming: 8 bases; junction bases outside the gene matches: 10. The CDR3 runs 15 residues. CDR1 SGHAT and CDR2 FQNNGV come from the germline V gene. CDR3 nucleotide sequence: TGTGCCAGCAGCAGAATTAGCGGGAGAAGGTATGAGCAGTTCTTC. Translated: CASSRISGRRYEQFF.

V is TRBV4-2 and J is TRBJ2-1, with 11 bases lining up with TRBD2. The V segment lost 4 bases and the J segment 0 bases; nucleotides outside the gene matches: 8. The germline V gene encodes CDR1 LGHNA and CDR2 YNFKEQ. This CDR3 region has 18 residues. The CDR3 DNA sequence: TGTGCCAGCAGCCTAGCGGGAGGGTACGATAGCTCCTACAATGAGCAGTTCTTC. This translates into CASSLAGGYDSSYNEQFF.

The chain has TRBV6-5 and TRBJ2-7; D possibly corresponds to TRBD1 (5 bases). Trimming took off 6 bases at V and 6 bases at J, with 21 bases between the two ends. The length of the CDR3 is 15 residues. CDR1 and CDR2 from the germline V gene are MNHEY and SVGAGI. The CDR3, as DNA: TGTGCCAGCAGCCAACCCAACTCACGGACAACCGAGCAGTACTTC. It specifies CASSQPNSRTTEQYF.

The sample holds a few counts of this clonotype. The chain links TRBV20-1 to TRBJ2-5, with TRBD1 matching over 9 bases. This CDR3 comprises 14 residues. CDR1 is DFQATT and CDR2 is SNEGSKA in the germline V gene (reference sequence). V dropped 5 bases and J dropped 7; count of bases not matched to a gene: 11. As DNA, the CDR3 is TGCAGTGCTCCCACGGGGACAGGGTACGGGACCCAGTACTTC. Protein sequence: CSAPTGTGYGTQYF.

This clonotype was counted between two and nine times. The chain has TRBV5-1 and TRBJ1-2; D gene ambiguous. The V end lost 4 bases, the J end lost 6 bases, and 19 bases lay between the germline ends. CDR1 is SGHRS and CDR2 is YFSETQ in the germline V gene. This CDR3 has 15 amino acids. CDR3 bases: TGCGCCAGCAGCCCATACATGGCAAGGGTTAATGGCTACACCTTC. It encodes CASSPYMARVNGYTF. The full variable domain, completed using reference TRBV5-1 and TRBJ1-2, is KAGVTQTPRYLIKTRGQQVTLSCSPISGHRSVSWYQQTPGQGLQFLFEYFSETQRNKGNFPGRFSGRQFSNSRSEMNVSTLELGDSALYLCASSPYMARVNGYTFGSGTRLTVV.

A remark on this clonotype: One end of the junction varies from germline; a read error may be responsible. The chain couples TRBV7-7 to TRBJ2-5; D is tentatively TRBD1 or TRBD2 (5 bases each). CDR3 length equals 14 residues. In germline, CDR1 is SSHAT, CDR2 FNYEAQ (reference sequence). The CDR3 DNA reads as TGTGCTAGCAGCATACCGGGACCCTCGGAGACCCAGTACTTC. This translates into CASSIPGPSETQYF.

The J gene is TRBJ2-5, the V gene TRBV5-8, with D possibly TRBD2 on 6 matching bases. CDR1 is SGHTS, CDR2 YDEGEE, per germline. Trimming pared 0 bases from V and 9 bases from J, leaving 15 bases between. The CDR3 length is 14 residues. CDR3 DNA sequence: TGTGCCAGCAGCTTGGCGCTACGGGGGAGTGCCCAGTACTTC. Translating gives CASSLALRGSAQYF.

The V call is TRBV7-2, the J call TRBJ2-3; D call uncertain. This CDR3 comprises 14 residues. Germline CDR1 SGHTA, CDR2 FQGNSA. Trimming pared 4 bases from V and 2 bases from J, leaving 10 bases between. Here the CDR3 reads CASSSTGPTDTQYF. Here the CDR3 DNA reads TGTGCCAGCAGCTCCACGGGCCCCACAGATACGCAGTATTTT.

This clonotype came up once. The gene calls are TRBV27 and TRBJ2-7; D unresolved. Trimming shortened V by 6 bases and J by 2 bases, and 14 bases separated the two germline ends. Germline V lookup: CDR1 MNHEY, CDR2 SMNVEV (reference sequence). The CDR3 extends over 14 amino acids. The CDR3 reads CASSPSFGPYEQYF. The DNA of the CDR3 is TGTGCCAGCAGCCCTTCCTTCGGCCCCTACGAGCAGTACTTC.

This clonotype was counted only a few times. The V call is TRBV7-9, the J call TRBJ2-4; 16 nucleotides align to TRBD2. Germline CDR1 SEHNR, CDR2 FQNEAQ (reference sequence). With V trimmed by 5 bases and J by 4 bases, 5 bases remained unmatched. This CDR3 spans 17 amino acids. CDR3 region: CASSQTGLAGGKNIQYF. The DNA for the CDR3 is TGTGCCAGCAGCCAGACGGGACTAGCGGGAGGGAAAAACATTCAGTACTTC.

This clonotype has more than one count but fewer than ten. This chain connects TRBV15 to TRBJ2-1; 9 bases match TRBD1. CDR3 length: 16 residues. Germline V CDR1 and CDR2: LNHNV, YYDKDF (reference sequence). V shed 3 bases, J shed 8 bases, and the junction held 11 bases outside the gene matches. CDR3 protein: CATSRTPGQGKDEQFF. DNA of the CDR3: TGTGCCACCAGCAGGACCCCGGGACAGGGTAAAGATGAGCAGTTCTTC.

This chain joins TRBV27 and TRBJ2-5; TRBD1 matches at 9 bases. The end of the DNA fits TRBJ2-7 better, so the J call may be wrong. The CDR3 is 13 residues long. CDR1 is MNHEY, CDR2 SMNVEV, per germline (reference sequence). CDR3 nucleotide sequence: TGTGCCAGCAAACAGGGGGCTCGGTACGAGCAGTACTTC. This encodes CASKQGARYEQYF.